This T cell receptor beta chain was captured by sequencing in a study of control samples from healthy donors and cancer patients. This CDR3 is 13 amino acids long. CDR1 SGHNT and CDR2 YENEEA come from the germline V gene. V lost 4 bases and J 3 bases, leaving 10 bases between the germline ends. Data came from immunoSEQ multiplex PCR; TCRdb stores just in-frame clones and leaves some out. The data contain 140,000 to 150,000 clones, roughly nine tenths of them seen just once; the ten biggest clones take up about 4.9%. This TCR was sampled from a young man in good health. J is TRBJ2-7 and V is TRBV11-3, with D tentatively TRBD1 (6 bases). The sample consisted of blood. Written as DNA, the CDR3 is TGTGCCAGCAGCTCTCGGACAGACTACGAGCAGTACTTC. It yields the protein CASSSRTDYEQYF.